These T cell receptor beta chains were read from a single sample in a study of T cell repertoires in cytomegalovirus infection. One entry per CDR3 protein, called by TCRdb with MiXCR from the reads. The data hold 490,000 or so distinct CDR3 sequences, with about 11% observed a single time. Source material: PBMCs. These receptors originate from a human donor in good health (CMV status not recorded). Some clones in this sample may be carry-over from other donors' samples. CDR3s leave out the opening cysteine and the closing phenylalanine or tryptophan.

J | V | CDR3
TRBJ2-1 | TRBV4-1 | ASSQGYGRRPNEQF
TRBJ1-1 | TRBV7-9 | ASSLIPTTPLGAF
TRBJ2-5 | TRBV19 | ASSIRTSGRGEETQY
TRBJ2-2 | TRBV4-2 | ASSQQGQGGFGELF
TRBJ1-2 | TRBV28 | ASSPIGEGTNYGYT
TRBJ2-1 | TRBV7-9 | ASSFLAGAPSSYNEQF
TRBJ2-1 | TRBV20-1 | SATLEGRPYNEQF
TRBJ2-3 | TRBV24-1 | ATSDLRGGLDTQY
TRBJ1-1 | TRBV19 | ASIRSGQGIFKAEAF
TRBJ1-4 | TRBV7-9 | ASSLSGRRF
TRBJ1-5 | TRBV19 | ASRPWGNSNQPQH
TRBJ1-5 | TRBV20-1 | SVGTGGDQPQH
TRBJ1-1 | TRBV7-8 | ASSLESFTEAF
TRBJ2-1 | TRBV7-8 | ASSLEGGNSYNEQF
TRBJ2-5 | TRBV5-4 | ASSKDPGTGKETQY
TRBJ2-5 | TRBV7-3 | ASSFSGGSRGETQY
TRBJ1-3 | TRBV12-3/TRBV12-4 | ASMDTHSGNTIY